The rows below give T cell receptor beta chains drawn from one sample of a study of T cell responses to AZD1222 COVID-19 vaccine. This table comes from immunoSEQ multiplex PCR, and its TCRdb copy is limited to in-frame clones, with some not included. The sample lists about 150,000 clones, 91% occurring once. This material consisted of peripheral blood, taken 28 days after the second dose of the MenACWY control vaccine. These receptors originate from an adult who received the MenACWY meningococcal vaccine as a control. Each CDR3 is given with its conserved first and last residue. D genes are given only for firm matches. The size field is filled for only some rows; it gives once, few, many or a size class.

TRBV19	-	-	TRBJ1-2	TGTGCCAGTAGGCTGGAGGATAATTCTTATGGCTACACCTTC	CASRLEDNSYGYTF
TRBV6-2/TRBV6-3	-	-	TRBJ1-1	TGTGCCAGCACCCCAGGGTATACTGAAGCTTTCTTT	CASTPGYTEAFF
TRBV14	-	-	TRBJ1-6	TGTGCCAGCAGCCAAGCAGGGGTTAATTCACCCCTCCACTTT	CASSQAGVNSPLHF
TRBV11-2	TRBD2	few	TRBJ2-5	TGTGCCAGCAGCTCCCGACTAGCGGGGGACCAAGAGACCCAGTACTTC	CASSSRLAGDQETQYF
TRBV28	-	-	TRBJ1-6	TGTGCCAGCAGCCGCCCCCCTGGTCAGGGACTTCATTCACCCCTCCACTTT	CASSRPPGQGLHSPLHF
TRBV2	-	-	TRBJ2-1	TGTGCCAGCACTTTGCGACAGTCCGAGAATGAGCAGTTCTTC	CASTLRQSENEQFF
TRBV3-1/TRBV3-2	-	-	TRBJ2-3	TGTGCCAGCAGCCAGAATGCGGAGGATACGCAGTATTTT	CASSQNAEDTQYF
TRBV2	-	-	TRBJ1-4	TGTGCCAGCGCCCTCCAGGGGCTGGGTGAAAAACTGTTTTTT	CASALQGLGEKLFF
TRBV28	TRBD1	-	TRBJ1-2	TGTGCCAGCGCCCTGGACAGGGGGTCGCTTGGCTACACCTTC	CASALDRGSLGYTF
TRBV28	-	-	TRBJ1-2	TGTGCCAGCAGCCCCCATGGGGGGGTCGGCTACACCTTC	CASSPHGGVGYTF
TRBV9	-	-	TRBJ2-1	TGTGCCAGCAGCGGTGACCCCCGACGATACAATGAGCAGTTCTTC	CASSGDPRRYNEQFF
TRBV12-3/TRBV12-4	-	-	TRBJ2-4	TGTGCCAGCACCCGACGGAGCAAAAACATTCAGTACTTC	CASTRRSKNIQYF
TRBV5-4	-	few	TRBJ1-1	TGTGCCAGCAGCTTGTCGGGGGTAACTGAAGCTTTCTTT	CASSLSGVTEAFF